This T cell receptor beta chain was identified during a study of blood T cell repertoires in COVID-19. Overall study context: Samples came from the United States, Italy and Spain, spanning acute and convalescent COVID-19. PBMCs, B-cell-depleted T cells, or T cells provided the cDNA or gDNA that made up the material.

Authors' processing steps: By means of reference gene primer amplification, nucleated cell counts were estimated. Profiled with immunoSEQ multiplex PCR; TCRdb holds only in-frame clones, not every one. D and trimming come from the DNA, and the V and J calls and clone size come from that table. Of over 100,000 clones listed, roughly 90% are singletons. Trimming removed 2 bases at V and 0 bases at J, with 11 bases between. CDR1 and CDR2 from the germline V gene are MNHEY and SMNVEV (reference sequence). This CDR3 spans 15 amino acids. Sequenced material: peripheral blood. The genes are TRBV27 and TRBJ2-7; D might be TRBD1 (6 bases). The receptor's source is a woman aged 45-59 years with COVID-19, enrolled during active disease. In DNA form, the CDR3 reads TGTGCCAGCAGTTTACAGCCAGGGGCCTCCTACGAGCAGTACTTC. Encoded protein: CASSLQPGASYEQYF.